The 21 T cell receptor beta chains below were found in one sample sequenced in a study of cytomegalovirus exposure and HLA in healthy donors. This PCR relied on a set of 60 Vbeta primers and 13 Jbeta primers. Only in-frame clones appear in the TCRdb table, and some are missing; sequencing was by immunoSEQ multiplex PCR. Of about 270,000 clones listed, 80% to 90% are singletons. The source material was PBMCs. These TCRs come from a man between 35 and 55 years old in good health and CMV-seropositive.

The V and J genes are TRBV27 and TRBJ1-2; TRBD1 aligns across 9 bases. The germline gives CDR1 MNHEY, CDR2 SMNVEV (reference sequence). The CDR3 covers 17 residues. V shed 6 bases, J shed 3 bases, and the junction held 14 bases outside the gene matches. CDR3 DNA sequence: TGTGCCAGCAGGTCGGGGACAGGGTTTAATTCGTACTATGGCTACACCTTC. This gives the protein CASRSGTGFNSYYGYTF.

This chain's CDR3 is CASRGTGGVREQYF. CDR3 nucleotide sequence: TGTGCCAGCAGAGGGACAGGGGGCGTGAGGGAGCAGTACTTC. This chain links TRBV28 with TRBJ2-7; 12 bases fit TRBD1. Germline values: CDR1 MDHEN, CDR2 SYDVKM. This CDR3 has 14 amino acids. V lost 6 bases and J lost 7; bases outside the gene matches: 7.

This clone has more than one count but fewer than ten. V is TRBV14 and J is TRBJ2-7, with 8 positions matching TRBD2. Germline CDR1 and CDR2: SGHDN and FVKESK. The CDR3 runs 16 residues. V lost 1 base and J lost 6; bases outside the gene matches: 11. As DNA, the CDR3 is TGTGCCAGCAGCCAAGGACCGGGACTAGTGGACCCCGAGCAGTACTTC. Its translation: CASSQGPGLVDPEQYF.

The chain is built from TRBV9 and TRBJ1-2; D may be TRBD1 (5 bases). This CDR3 comprises 14 residues. The V and J ends lost 3 bases and 6 bases respectively, with 15 bases between them. Germline V CDR1 and CDR2: SGDLS, YYNGEE. DNA of the CDR3: TGTGCCAGCAGCGCATATCAGGGAATCCATGGCTACACCTTC. It codes for CASSAYQGIHGYTF.

The chain couples TRBV4-2 to TRBJ1-1; a weak D match, TRBD1 (5 bases). This CDR3 spans 13 amino acids. Trimming took 4 bases from V and 5 from J, leaving 11 bases between them. From germline, CDR1 is LGHNA and CDR2 YNFKEQ. CDR3 residues: CASSPIRGTEAFF. CDR3 coding DNA: TGTGCCAGCAGCCCCATCCGGGGGACTGAAGCTTTCTTT.

The chain is built from TRBV7-9 and TRBJ1-4; TRBD1 matches 8 bases. The CDR3 sequence is 18 residues long. Losses at the gene ends were 5 bases for V and 1 base for J; bases not matched to a gene: 12. The germline V gene encodes CDR1 SEHNR and CDR2 FQNEAQ (reference sequence). The CDR3 loop is CASSPLGQGARTNEKLFF. The CDR3 nucleotides are TGTGCCAGCAGCCCCCTCGGGCAGGGGGCCAGAACTAATGAAAAACTGTTTTTT.

The chain joins TRBV6-1 to TRBJ2-7; TRBD2 is a possible D gene (5 bases). Trimming removed 1 base from V and 0 bases from J, with 10 bases in between. The CDR3 is 15 amino acids. The germline V gene has CDR1 MNHNS and CDR2 SASEGT. The chain's CDR3 is CASSEGLGSSYEQYF. In DNA, the CDR3 is TGTGCCAGCAGTGAAGGACTTGGGAGCTCCTACGAGCAGTACTTC.

This rearrangement joins TRBV6-5 to TRBJ2-2; D is perhaps TRBD1 (7 bases). The CDR3 has 16 residues. CDR1 MNHEY and CDR2 SVGAGI come from the germline V gene. With 2 bases removed from V and 0 bases from J, the gap between germline ends came to 10 bases. The CDR3 DNA sequence: TGTGCCAGCAGTTACCGGGGGACAGCGAACACCGGGGAGCTGTTTTTT. Encoded protein: CASSYRGTANTGELFF.

This chain uses TRBV6-1 with TRBJ1-4; 8 bases map to TRBD1. V trimming: 6 bases; J trimming: 8 bases; junction bases outside the gene matches: 8. In germline, CDR1 is MNHNS, CDR2 SASEGT. The CDR3 has 14 residues. Written as DNA, the CDR3 is TGTGCCAGCAGACACAGGGGGACCAGAGAAAAACTGTTTTTT. It is translated as CASRHRGTREKLFF.

J is TRBJ2-7 and V is TRBV28, with D possibly being TRBD1 (5 bases). V was shortened by 7 bases and J by 4 bases, with 20 bases between the two germline ends. Germline values: CDR1 MDHEN, CDR2 SYDVKM. The CDR3 has 15 residues. The CDR3 is CASTPPSAGFYEQYF. The CDR3 coding sequence is TGTGCCAGCACCCCACCCAGTGCAGGGTTTTACGAGCAGTACTTC.

This chain connects TRBV25-1 to TRBJ2-3; a possible D gene is TRBD2 (7 bases). Trimming stripped 1 base from V and 5 bases from J, with 13 bases between. CDR3 length: 15 amino acids. Per germline, CDR1 MGHDK and CDR2 SYGVNS. In nucleotides, the CDR3 is TGTGCCAGCAGTGAATTGGGGGGGCGTGAAGATACGCAGTATTTT. This gives the protein CASSELGGREDTQYF.

The CDR3 loop reads CASSLDRGSYEQYF. The CDR3 DNA reads TGTGCCAGCAGCTTGGACAGGGGCTCCTACGAGCAGTACTTC. J is TRBJ2-7 and V is TRBV7-3; 9 bases align to TRBD1. Trimming at V came to 3 bases and at J to 0 bases, leaving 0 bases not matched to a gene. The length of the CDR3 is 14 residues. Germline-derived CDR1 and CDR2 are SGHTA and FQGTGA.

This clone occurred a few times. V gene TRBV6-4 combines with J gene TRBJ1-1; D perhaps matches TRBD1 (5 bases). Trimming took 3 bases from V and 0 from J, leaving 8 bases between them. The germline V gene has CDR1 MRHNA and CDR2 SNTAGT. CDR3 size: 14 residues. CDR3 nucleotides: TGTGCCAGCAGTGAGGGGGGGTTGAACACTGAAGCTTTCTTT. This codes for CASSEGGLNTEAFF.

J is TRBJ2-1 and V is TRBV7-3; 12 bases agree with TRBD2. CDR1 is SGHTA and CDR2 is FQGTGA in the germline V gene. With V trimmed by 5 bases and J by 5 bases, 1 base remained unmatched. The CDR3 is 14 residues long. The CDR3 nucleotides read TGTGCCAGCAGCCCTAGCGGGAGGGACAATGAGCAGTTCTTC. This encodes CASSPSGRDNEQFF. The variable domain in full, with the rest retrieved from reference TRBV7-3 and TRBJ2-1, is GAGVSQTPSNKVTEKGKYVELRCDPISGHTALYWYRQSLGQGPEFLIYFQGTGAADDSGLPNDRFFAVRPEGSVSTLKIQRTERGDSAVYLCASSPSGRDNEQFFGPGTRLTVL.

This clone was seen a handful of times. The chain employs TRBV5-6 and TRBJ2-1; D ambiguous. V lost 1 base and J 2 bases, leaving 10 bases between the germline ends. The CDR3 consists of 15 residues. Germline V gene lookup returns CDR1 SGHDT and CDR2 YYEEEE. The CDR3 DNA reads as TGTGCCAGCAGCTTGCTCAGCGTTGCCTACAATGAGCAGTTCTTC. This sequence encodes CASSLLSVAYNEQFF.

Only one count was recorded for this clone. The V call is TRBV6-5, the J call TRBJ2-1; D unresolved. This CDR3 comprises 15 residues. The V gene lost 2 bases and the J gene lost 2 bases, with 10 bases spanning the gap. Germline loops: CDR1 MNHEY, CDR2 SVGAGI. The CDR3 DNA reads as TGTGCCAGCAGTTACACCGGTGGGCCCTACAATGAGCAGTTCTTC. Translated, it gives CASSYTGGPYNEQFF.

The rearrangement joins TRBV6-1 to TRBJ1-2; maybe TRBD1 (5 bases). This CDR3 region has 15 residues. Looked up from germline, CDR1 is MNHNS and CDR2 is SASEGT. Between the trimmed V and J ends, which lost 3 bases and 3 bases, there was a span of 14 bases. This chain's CDR3 is CASSDRGVVHYGYTF. As DNA, the CDR3 is TGTGCCAGCAGTGATCGGGGGGTTGTGCACTATGGCTACACCTTC.

The chain combines TRBV6-5 with TRBJ2-5; D unclear. The end of the DNA is better explained by TRBJ2-7, so the J call may be wrong. The CDR3 totals 13 residues. Germline assignment: CDR1 MNHEY and CDR2 SVGAGI. The CDR3 sequence: CASSRTDSYEQYF. In DNA, the CDR3 is TGTGCCAGCAGCCGGACGGACTCCTACGAGCAGTACTTC.

This chain connects TRBV27 to TRBJ2-2, with D possibly being TRBD1 (5 bases). This CDR3 spans 15 amino acids. Germline V gene sequence: CDR1 MNHEY, CDR2 SMNVEV (reference sequence). V lost 2 bases to trimming and J lost 5 bases, with 12 bases between them. DNA of the CDR3: TGTGCCAGCAGTTTACGCGACAGCAAGACCGGGGAGCTGTTTTTT. Translation: CASSLRDSKTGELFF.

This clone was detected only a few times. This sequence joins TRBV10-3 and TRBJ2-7; a possible D gene is TRBD2 (5 bases). Trimming cost V 2 bases and J 3 bases, with 17 bases left between them. This CDR3 has 16 residues. Per the germline V gene, CDR1 is ENHRY and CDR2 is SYGVKD. For the CDR3, the DNA is TGTGCCATCAGTGAGGGAGCAGTGGACTTGCACTACGAGCAGTACTTC. Its protein product is CAISEGAVDLHYEQYF.

The chain recombines TRBV28 with TRBJ2-2, with 8 bases matching TRBD2. The V gene's germline CDR1 is MDHEN and CDR2 SYDVKM. This CDR3 has 16 amino acids. The J segment lost 0 bases and the V segment lost 3 bases, leaving 3 bases of the junction unmatched. CDR3 residues: CASSFAGGPNTGELFF. CDR3 bases: TGTGCCAGCAGTTTCGCGGGAGGCCCGAACACCGGGGAGCTGTTTTTT. The whole variable domain, remainder taken from reference TRBV28 and TRBJ2-2, is DVKVTQSSRYLVKRTGEKVFLECVQDMDHENMFWYRQDPGLGLRLIYFSYDVKMKEKGDIPEGYSVSREKKERFSLILESASTNQTSMYLCASSFAGGPNTGELFFGEGSRLTVL.